The following is a T cell receptor (beta chain) sequence with its context. The antigen is not known. Multiplex touch-down PCR amplified TRB using TRB-A and TRB-B pools in one tube. Reanalyzing the multiplex PCR reads, TCRdb keeps one entry per CDR3 protein, without DNA. This sample lists over 7,500 distinct CDR3 sequences; its ten largest clones have roughly 5.9%. The entry originates in a study of T cell clusters in autoimmune cytopenias. On the study more broadly: TRB sequencing had a median about 52,000 reads and 2,350 distinct clonotypes per sample. Study-level points and caveats: No experiment has yet validated the function of the T cell clusters defined in silico. Exclusive TRB clusters were 2.5 to 3.5-fold more numerous in healthy donors than in active autoimmune hepatitis.

CDR3 length equals 15 residues. Germline V gives CDR1 KGHSH, CDR2 LQKENI. TRB was amplified from about 270 ng of peripheral blood genomic DNA per sample. This TCR was sampled from a human donor with an autoimmune cytopenia or autoimmune hepatitis (not recorded which). Sequenced input: peripheral blood. The chain is built from TRBV18 and TRBJ1-4; TCRdb designates TRBD1, a call that cannot be tested without DNA. CDR3 residues: CASSPVGTGNEKLFF.